Reported below is one T cell receptor beta chain. Its cognate antigen is unknown. Using its own MiXCR run on the 5' RACE reads, TCRdb lists one record per CDR3 protein. The sample includes roughly 240,000 distinct CDR3 sequences, under 20% seen only once; the top ten take around 23%. The data derive from a study of T-cell memory formation after mild COVID-19. The germline V gene has CDR1 SGHNT and CDR2 YENEEA. There are 14 residues in the CDR3. V was trimmed by 0 bases and J by 9 bases, leaving 12 bases between them. Study observations and caveats: The appearance of some responding clones in pre-infection memory suggested that cross-reactive memory joined.

The sample was PBMCs or a T cell subset sorted from them (not recorded which). The chain employs TRBV11-3 and TRBJ2-1, with D maybe TRBD1 (6 bases). The clonotype comes from a man between 18 and 35 years old who had mild COVID-19 (a few samples of this study predate the infection). Cell type and time point are not known. CDR3 bases: TGTGCCAGCAGCTTAGATGCGGTAGGGGGTGAGCAGTTCTTC. It encodes CASSLDAVGGEQFF.